A single sample gave rise to the 14 T cell receptor beta chains below, sequenced in a study of blood T cell repertoires in COVID-19. Repertoires were generated with immunoSEQ multiplex PCR, while TCRdb's copy carries only in-frame clones and drops some. The sample carries about 190,000 clones, around 90% recorded once. What was sequenced was peripheral blood. These receptors originate from a man in his forties or fifties with acute or convalescent COVID-19.

The chain combines TRBV2 with TRBJ2-7, with 8 bases matching TRBD1. CDR3 size: 13 residues. The germline V gene encodes CDR1 SNHLY and CDR2 FYNNEI. The V segment lost 7 bases and the J segment 9 bases; nucleotides outside the gene matches: 11. The CDR3 DNA follows: TGTGCCAGCACCGTACTCCAGGGGGCTGCGCAGTACTTC. Its translation is CASTVLQGAAQYF. Full variable domain (missing parts from reference TRBV2 and TRBJ2-7): EPEVTQTPSHQVTQMGQEVILRCVPISNHLYFYWYRQILGQKVEFLVSFYNNEISEKSEIFDDQFSVERPDGSNFTLKIRSTKLEDSAMYFCASTVLQGAAQYFGPGTRLTVT.

The V and J genes are TRBV27 and TRBJ2-7, with TRBD1 identical over 8 bases. With V trimmed by 3 bases and J by 3 bases, 4 bases remained unmatched. The CDR3 totals 14 residues. Germline V gene data show CDR1 as MNHEY and CDR2 as SMNVEV (reference sequence). This CDR3 reads CASSLDRDDYEQYF. CDR3 sequence (DNA): TGTGCCAGCAGTTTGGACAGGGACGACTACGAGCAGTACTTC.

This clone has a single count. This chain connects TRBV2 to TRBJ2-3, with 8 positions matching TRBD1. The ends lost 7 bases at V and 4 bases at J; junction bases unmatched: 16. The CDR3 consists of 17 residues. Looked up from germline, CDR1 is SNHLY and CDR2 is FYNNEI. CDR3 DNA sequence: TGTGCCAGCAAGAGCATCCCTGGCCAGGGGGCCCCAGATACGCAGTATTTT. Translated, it gives CASKSIPGQGAPDTQYF.

The rearrangement links TRBV18 to TRBJ2-3; D might be TRBD2 (6 bases). The CDR3 consists of 14 residues. Germline CDR1 is KGHSH and CDR2 is LQKENI. The V end was cut by 2 bases, the J end by 3 bases, with 9 bases between. In nucleotides, the CDR3 is TGTGCCAGCTCACCAGGGAGGACAACAGATACGCAGTATTTT. It encodes CASSPGRTTDTQYF.

The chain has TRBV2 and TRBJ1-5, with D perhaps TRBD1 (6 bases). The CDR3 length is 15 residues. V was pared by 2 bases and J by 6 bases, with 14 bases between. Germline lookup yields CDR1 SNHLY and CDR2 FYNNEI. CDR3 sequence: CASSERGGELQPQHF. CDR3 bases: TGTGCCAGCAGTGAAAGGGGGGGGGAGCTTCAGCCCCAGCATTTT.

This rearrangement joins TRBV30 to TRBJ1-4; 7 nucleotides match TRBD1. The CDR3 has 17 residues. Trimming cost V 0 bases and J 1 base; bases outside gene matches: 8. Germline CDR1 is GTSNPN and CDR2 is SVGIG (reference sequence). CDR3 nucleotide sequence: TGTGCCTGGAGTGTACGGAGGGGGCTGGGAACTAATGAAAAACTGTTTTTT. Encoded protein: CAWSVRRGLGTNEKLFF.

The gene calls are TRBV7-9 and TRBJ1-3; TRBD1 might be the D (6 bases). The CDR3 is made up of 14 amino acids. V lost 1 base and J lost 3, with 7 bases in between. Germline lookup yields CDR1 SEHNR and CDR2 FQNEAQ (reference sequence). The CDR3 DNA follows: TGTGCCAGCAGCTTAGTGACAGGTGGAAACACCATATATTTT. Its protein product is CASSLVTGGNTIYF.

The CDR3, as DNA: TGTGCCAGCAGTGACTCCCGACAGGGCCCTTACAATGAGCAGTTCTTC. Encoded protein: CASSDSRQGPYNEQFF. The chain combines TRBV25-1 with TRBJ2-1; TRBD1 matches 7 bases. The CDR3 loop spans 16 amino acids. Trimming removed 3 bases from V and 4 bases from J; junction bases left unmatched: 9. Germline assignment: CDR1 MGHDK and CDR2 SYGVNS.

The V gene is TRBV19, the J gene TRBJ1-6; D might be TRBD1 (5 bases). Germline V gene lookup returns CDR1 LNHDA and CDR2 SQIVND (reference sequence). V was trimmed by 9 bases and J by 6 bases, leaving 9 bases between them. CDR3 length: 12 amino acids. The CDR3 sequence: CASTDSNSPLHF. CDR3 DNA sequence: TGTGCCAGCACAGACAGTAATTCACCCCTCCACTTT. Drawing the rest from reference TRBV19 and TRBJ1-6, the complete variable domain is DGGITQSPKYLFRKEGQNVTLSCEQNLNHDAMYWYRQDPGQGLRLIYYSQIVNDFQKGDIAEGYSVSREKKESFPLTVTSAQKNPTAFYLCASTDSNSPLHFGNGTRLTVT.

This CDR3 reads CASSDGPGGGDTQYF. CDR3 coding DNA: TGTGCCAGCAGTGACGGCCCAGGGGGCGGCGATACGCAGTATTTT. This chain connects TRBV6-4 to TRBJ2-3; 8 positions match TRBD1. V was clipped by 2 bases and J by 6 bases; unmatched bases: 7. Germline lookup yields CDR1 MRHNA and CDR2 SNTAGT. CDR3 length: 15 residues.

This sequence joins TRBV29-1 and TRBJ1-5, with 7 bases fitting TRBD1. The V gene's germline CDR1 is SQVTM and CDR2 ANQGSEA. The CDR3 runs to 12 residues. The trim removed 5 bases at V and 6 bases at J, leaving 4 bases unmatched. The CDR3 region has the DNA TGCAGCGTTCAGGGGGGTGGTCAGCCCCAGCATTTT. Its protein product is CSVQGGGQPQHF.

This clone appeared a single time. The genes are TRBV3-1 (or the pseudogene TRBV3-2) and TRBJ1-1; no clear D. V was trimmed by 3 bases and J by 8 bases, leaving 7 bases between them. CDR1 LGHDT and CDR2 YNNKEL come from the germline V gene (reference sequence). This CDR3 is 11 amino acids long. The CDR3 protein is CASSQGGEAFF. The CDR3 bases are TGTGCCAGCAGCCAGGGAGGCGAAGCTTTCTTT.

The V and J genes are TRBV10-1 and TRBJ2-5; possible D gene TRBD2, 7 bases. The CDR3 runs 14 residues. Trimming cost V 4 bases and J 5 bases, with 14 bases left between them. Germline V gene data show CDR1 as WNHNN and CDR2 as SYGVQD (reference sequence). The CDR3 is CASSAGAGRETQYF. For the CDR3, the DNA is TGCGCCAGCAGTGCGGGGGCCGGGAGGGAGACCCAGTACTTC.

This sequence joins TRBV6-9 and TRBJ2-3, with D perhaps matching TRBD2 (5 bases). Germline-derived CDR1 and CDR2 are MNHGY and SVAAGI. CDR3 length: 13 residues. V was cut by 6 bases and J by 8 bases, with 15 bases left in between. This chain's CDR3 is CASSPDLGITQYF. The CDR3 DNA reads as TGTGCCAGCAGCCCGGACCTCGGGATTACGCAGTATTTT.